The 18 T cell receptor beta chains reported below all come from one sample, sequenced in a study of blood T cell repertoires in COVID-19. Using immunoSEQ multiplex PCR, the repertoire was profiled, and TCRdb retains in-frame clones only, with some absent. The table shows about 120,000 clones, with roughly 79% occurring only once. Sequencing input: peripheral blood. Every receptor here comes from a human donor in a cohort sampled during active COVID-19.

The J gene is TRBJ2-5, the V gene TRBV7-2; the match to TRBD1 covers 10 bases. The CDR3 runs to 16 residues. The germline CDR1 and CDR2 sequences are SGHTA and FQGNSA. Losses at the gene ends were 5 bases for V and 2 bases for J; bases not matched to a gene: 8. The CDR3 here is CASSVMGQGIQETQYF. CDR3 coding DNA: TGTGCCAGCAGCGTTATGGGACAGGGGATACAAGAGACCCAGTACTTC.

This chain connects TRBV9 to TRBJ2-7; 10 nucleotides align to TRBD2. Germline-derived CDR1 and CDR2 are SGDLS and YYNGEE. The CDR3 runs 13 residues. The junction had 1 base not matched to a gene; V was cut back by 1 base and J by 6 bases. DNA for the CDR3: TGTGCCAGCAGCGTAACTAGCGGGACCGAGCAGTACTTC. This sequence encodes CASSVTSGTEQYF.

This chain links TRBV30 with TRBJ1-6; D may be TRBD1 (5 bases). Per germline, CDR1 GTSNPN and CDR2 SVGIG (reference sequence). The CDR3 length is 17 residues. Deletions cut 4 bases from V and 0 bases from J, with 16 bases between. Written as DNA, the CDR3 is TGTGCCTGGAAATGGCAGGGCTTGAGCTCCTATAATTCACCCCTCCACTTT. Translation gives CAWKWQGLSSYNSPLHF.

Worth noting for this clone: Distinct nucleotide sequences in the sample also encode this CDR3. J is TRBJ1-5 and V is TRBV6-2 or TRBV6-3; D is uncertain. Per the germline V gene, CDR1 is MNHEY and CDR2 is SVGEGT. This CDR3 spans 15 amino acids. V dropped 2 bases and J dropped 1 base, with 9 bases sitting between them. CDR3 in amino acids: CASSYEGASNQPQHF. The CDR3, as DNA: TGTGCCAGCAGTTACGAGGGCGCGAGCAATCAGCCCCAGCATTTT.

This chain uses TRBV28 with TRBJ2-7; 7 bases line up with TRBD1. CDR3 size: 13 residues. CDR1 is MDHEN and CDR2 is SYDVKM in the germline V gene. Trimming took 10 bases from V and 4 from J; bases not matched to a gene: 10. The CDR3, as DNA: TGTGCCATCCTCCGAGGCAGGGGGTACGAGCAGTACTTC. Translating gives CAILRGRGYEQYF.

This chain links TRBV6-4 with TRBJ1-6; possible D gene TRBD1, 6 bases. V dropped 3 bases and J dropped 5 bases, with 8 bases sitting between them. CDR3 length: 14 residues. The germline CDR1 and CDR2 sequences are MRHNA and SNTAGT. CDR3 region: CASSEYRDNSPLHF. The DNA for the CDR3 is TGTGCCAGCAGTGAATACAGGGATAATTCACCCCTCCACTTT.

The V call is TRBV11-2, the J call TRBJ1-1; D is uncertain. The V end was cut by 6 bases, the J end by 1 base, with 9 bases between. CDR1 is SGHAT and CDR2 is FQNNGV in the germline V gene. The length of the CDR3 is 13 residues. The CDR3 coding sequence is TGTGCCAGCAGATTGAGGGAGAACACTGAAGCTTTCTTT. Translating it yields CASRLRENTEAFF.

The rearrangement links TRBV7-9 to TRBJ1-4, with TRBD1 matching over 8 bases. The CDR3 spans 17 residues. Germline V gene lookup returns CDR1 SEHNR and CDR2 FQNEAQ (reference sequence). The junction had 11 bases not matched to a gene; V was cut back by 1 base and J by 7 bases. The CDR3 reads CASSLGDRTGPSEKLFF. In nucleotides, the CDR3 is TGTGCCAGCAGCTTAGGGGATCGGACAGGGCCCTCTGAAAAACTGTTTTTT.

The CDR3 loop is CASSIGLTEQNTEAFF. CDR3 coding DNA: TGTGCCAGTAGTATTGGTCTGACAGAGCAGAACACTGAAGCTTTCTTT. The rearrangement uses TRBV19 and TRBJ1-1; TRBD1 is a possible D gene (5 bases). The CDR3 covers 16 residues. Trimming stripped 3 bases from V and 1 base from J, with 15 bases between. CDR1 and CDR2 (germline): LNHDA, SQIVND (reference sequence).

The V call is TRBV3-1 (or the pseudogene TRBV3-2), the J call TRBJ2-1, with 9 nucleotides matching TRBD2. This CDR3 is 16 amino acids long. CDR1 is LGHDT, CDR2 YNNKEL, per germline (reference sequence). After removal of 1 base from V and 4 bases from J, the junction contained 5 bases not matched to a gene. The CDR3 is CASSQGASGAYNEQFF. CDR3 bases: TGTGCCAGCAGCCAAGGGGCTAGCGGGGCTTACAATGAGCAGTTCTTC.

V gene TRBV27 combines with J gene TRBJ2-1; 10 bases match TRBD2. Germline CDR1 MNHEY, CDR2 SMNVEV (reference sequence). This CDR3 comprises 17 residues. V gave up 4 bases and J gave up 1 base; unmatched junction bases: 7. CDR3 nucleotide sequence: TGTGCCAGCAGTTCTTCCCTAGCGGGAGTATCCTACAATGAGCAGTTCTTC. This codes for CASSSSLAGVSYNEQFF.

The chain links TRBV7-2 to TRBJ2-7; TRBD2 matches 8 bases. Unmatched junction bases numbered 14, after V lost 0 bases and J lost 7 bases. CDR3 size: 17 residues. CDR1 is SGHTA and CDR2 is FQGNSA in the germline V gene. CDR3: CASSLAYVSSGSREQYF. CDR3 DNA sequence: TGTGCCAGCAGCTTAGCGTACGTCTCCAGCGGGAGTCGGGAGCAGTACTTC.

CDR3: CASSERDSRTEAFF. The CDR3 DNA reads as TGTGCCAGCAGTGAAAGGGACAGCCGGACTGAAGCTTTCTTT. The chain recombines TRBV6-1 with TRBJ1-1; 7 bases fit TRBD1. The CDR3 totals 14 residues. With V trimmed by 2 bases and J by 5 bases, 5 bases remained unmatched. Germline V CDR1 and CDR2: MNHNS, SASEGT.

The rearrangement joins TRBV11-2 to TRBJ2-7, with 8 positions matching TRBD2. From germline, CDR1 is SGHAT and CDR2 FQNNGV. The CDR3 runs 15 residues. J gave up 5 bases and V 6 bases, and 12 bases lay outside the gene matches. The CDR3 DNA sequence: TGTGCCAGCAGAAAGCCGGGACTAGTGGGCCACGAGCAGTACTTC. Its translation is CASRKPGLVGHEQYF.

V usage is TRBV30 and J usage is TRBJ1-5, with a possible D match to TRBD1 (5 bases). Germline-derived CDR1 and CDR2 are GTSNPN and SVGIG (reference sequence). Trimming took off 3 bases at V and 3 bases at J, with 12 bases between the two ends. The CDR3 totals 14 residues. CDR3 in DNA: TGTGCCTGGAGGGCCCAGGGTAACAATCAGCCCCAGCATTTT. Translating it yields CAWRAQGNNQPQHF.

The V and J genes are TRBV27 and TRBJ2-7, with 7 bases lining up with TRBD1. CDR1 is MNHEY, CDR2 SMNVEV, per germline (reference sequence). The CDR3 consists of 15 residues. Unmatched junction bases numbered 7, after V lost 3 bases and J lost 2 bases. This CDR3 reads CASSFWGQRTYEQYF. The DNA of the CDR3 is TGTGCCAGCAGTTTTTGGGGACAGCGAACCTACGAGCAGTACTTC.

The chain couples TRBV11-2 to TRBJ2-5, with a possible D match to TRBD2 (6 bases). Trimming cost V 6 bases and J 3 bases, with 17 bases left between them. CDR1 and CDR2 from the germline V gene are SGHAT and FQNNGV. The CDR3 is 15 residues long. CDR3 loop: CASRTGEVGKETQYF. The CDR3 nucleotides are TGTGCCAGCAGAACGGGGGAGGTCGGTAAAGAGACCCAGTACTTC.

The chain has TRBV9 and TRBJ2-1; D gene ambiguous. Trimming shortened V by 3 bases and J by 9 bases, and 16 bases separated the two germline ends. CDR3 length: 14 amino acids. The germline V gene has CDR1 SGDLS and CDR2 YYNGEE. The CDR3 region has the DNA TGTGCCAGCAGCGCTGTTTACCCCACGAGTGAGCAGTTCTTC. It yields the protein CASSAVYPTSEQFF.